Listed here is a single T cell receptor (beta chain). Its target is unknown. From the germline J gene comes the end of the CDR3, since the read stops 3 residues before it. Cervical HPV DNA detected by MY09/MY11 PCR, typed by dot-blot. This entry is derived from a study of T cells in women clearing cervical HPV infection. About the study: Case blood was drawn when the lesion was first found; control blood after infection became undetectable. General study results and limits: Cases carried less TRBV6-7 than controls: roughly 0.12% versus 0.17%.

Germline lookup yields CDR1 SEHNR and CDR2 FQNEAQ (reference sequence). With 1 base clipped from V and 2 bases from J, the junction kept 0 bases outside the gene matches. CDR3 length equals 15 residues. Clones were sequenced by immunoSEQ multiplex PCR, and TCRdb holds only the in-frame ones, with some missing. The listing contains about 39,000 clones. Sequences were obtained from blood buffy coat. The sequence derives from a woman aged 18 to 75 with a cervical HPV16 infection that either progressed to CIN3+ or cleared (not recorded which). The V gene is TRBV7-9, the J gene TRBJ2-1; 9 nucleotides align to TRBD1. The part of the CDR3 DNA that was read is TGTGCCAGCAGCTTAGGACAGGGGGCCTACAATGAG. Protein sequence: CASSLGQGAYNE. The CDR3 in its entirety is CASSLGQGAYNEQFF.